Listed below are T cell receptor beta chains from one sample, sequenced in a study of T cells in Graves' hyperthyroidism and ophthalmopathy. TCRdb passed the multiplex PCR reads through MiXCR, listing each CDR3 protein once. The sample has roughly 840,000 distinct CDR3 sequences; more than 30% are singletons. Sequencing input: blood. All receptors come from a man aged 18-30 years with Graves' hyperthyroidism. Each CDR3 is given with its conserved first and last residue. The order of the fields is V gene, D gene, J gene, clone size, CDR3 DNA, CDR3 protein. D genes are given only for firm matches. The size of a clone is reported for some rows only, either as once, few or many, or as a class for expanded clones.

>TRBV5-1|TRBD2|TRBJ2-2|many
TGCGCCAGCAGCTGGGAGGGCGGGGAGCTGTTTTTT
CASSWEGGELFF
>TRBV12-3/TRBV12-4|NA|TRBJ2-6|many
TGTGCCACCAGCCCATCCGTCGGGGCCAACGTCCTGACTTTC
CATSPSVGANVLTF
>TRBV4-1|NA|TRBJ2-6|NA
TGCGCCAGCAGCCAAGATCGTGACAGTAACTCTGGGGCCAACGTCCTGACTTTC
CASSQDRDSNSGANVLTF
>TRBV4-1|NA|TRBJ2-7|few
TGCGCCAGCAGCCAAGGAGGCGGGACATACGAGCAGTACTTC
CASSQGGGTYEQYF
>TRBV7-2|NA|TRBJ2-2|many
TGTGCCAGCAGCTCTCCTTTTGGGGAGCTGTTTTTT
CASSSPFGELFF
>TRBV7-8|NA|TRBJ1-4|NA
TGTGCCAGCAGCTTATGGGCCGGGGCCGGGGGTGAAAAACTGTTTTTT
CASSLWAGAGGEKLFF
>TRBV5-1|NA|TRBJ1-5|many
TGCGCCAGCAGCCCATCAGGGGCAGATCAGCCCCAGCATTTT
CASSPSGADQPQHF
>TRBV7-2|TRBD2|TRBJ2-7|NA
TGCGCCAGCAGCCAAGATACTAGCGGGATCCCCTACGAGCAGTACTTC
CASSQDTSGIPYEQYF
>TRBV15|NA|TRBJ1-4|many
TGTGCCACCACCCTGGGGGGGACAAACGAAAAACTGTTTTTT
CATTLGGTNEKLFF
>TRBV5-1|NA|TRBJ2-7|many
TGCGCCAGCAGCTTGCCGGGCCCTGAGCAGTACTTC
CASSLPGPEQYF
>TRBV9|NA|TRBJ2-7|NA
TGTGCCAGCAACGCCGGGGCTGAGGGCGCCTACGAGCAGTACTTC
CASNAGAEGAYEQYF
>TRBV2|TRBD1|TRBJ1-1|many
TGTGCCAGCAGGGAGCAATTGACAGGGGCAAATGAAGCTTTCTTT
CASREQLTGANEAFF
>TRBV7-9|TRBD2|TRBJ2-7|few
TGCGCCAGCAGCCAAGATAGGAAAACGGGGGGTTCATTCGAGCAGTACTTC
CASSQDRKTGGSFEQYF
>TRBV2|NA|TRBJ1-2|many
TGTGCCACCCCTGTATCTAACTATGGCTACACCTTC
CATPVSNYGYTF
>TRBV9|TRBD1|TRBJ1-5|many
TGTGCCAGCAGCGGGACGGGACAGATGAATCAGCCCCAGCATTTT
CASSGTGQMNQPQHF
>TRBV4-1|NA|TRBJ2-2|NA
TGCGCCAGCAGCCAAGAGGTGGGAAGCTACACCGGGGAGCTGTTTTTT
CASSQEVGSYTGELFF
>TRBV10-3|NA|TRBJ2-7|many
TGTGCCATCAGTGAGGCCCTCTACGAGCAGTACTTC
CAISEALYEQYF
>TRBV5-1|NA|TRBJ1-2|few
TGCGCCAGCAGGGGTGACACCGGCAGTGGCTACACCTTC
CASRGDTGSGYTF
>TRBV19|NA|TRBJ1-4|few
TGTGCCAGTAGTCAGGACACCTCCGCTGGAAAACTGTTTTTT
CASSQDTSAGKLFF
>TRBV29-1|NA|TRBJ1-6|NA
TGCAGCGTCGAGGGATGGGGTTCACCCCTCCACTTT
CSVEGWGSPLHF
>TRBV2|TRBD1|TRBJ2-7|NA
TGTGCCAGCAGCGCTGGGGACAGGGGCGCCTCGGGCGAGCAGTACTTC
CASSAGDRGASGEQYF
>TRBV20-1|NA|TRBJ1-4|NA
TGCAGTGCCAGGCGGGCGGGCATTCCAACTAATGAAAAACTGTTTTTT
CSARRAGIPTNEKLFF
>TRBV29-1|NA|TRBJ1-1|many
TGCAGCGTCCTTCCCCAAGAGAACACTGAAGCTTTCTTT
CSVLPQENTEAFF
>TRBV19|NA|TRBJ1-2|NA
TGTGCCAGCAGCTTAGGTGGGCCGCAACCCACCTATGGCTACACCTTC
CASSLGGPQPTYGYTF
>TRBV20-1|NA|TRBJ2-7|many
TGCAGTGCTACAGTATCCGAGCAGTACTTC
CSATVSEQYF
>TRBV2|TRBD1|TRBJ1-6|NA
TGTGCCAGCAAGCCCGAGCCACAGGGGGGTTCACCCCTCCACTTT
CASKPEPQGGSPLHF
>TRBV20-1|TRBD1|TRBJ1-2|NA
TGCAGTGCTAGACAGGGGGCATTGAATGGCTACACCTTC
CSARQGALNGYTF
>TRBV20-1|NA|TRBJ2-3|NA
TGCAGTGCTAAGGCGGAGAGCACAGATACGCAGTATTTT
CSAKAESTDTQYF
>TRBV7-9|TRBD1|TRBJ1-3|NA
TGTGCCAGCAGTCATCCGGGACAGCTTTCCTCTGGAAACACCATATATTTT
CASSHPGQLSSGNTIYF
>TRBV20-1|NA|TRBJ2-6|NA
TGCAGTGCTAGTGGAGGAGTGGGCCACTCTGGGGCCAACGTCCTGACTTTC
CSASGGVGHSGANVLTF
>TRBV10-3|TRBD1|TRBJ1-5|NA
TGTGCCACCGGGACAGGGGAGCCCAATCAGCCCCAGCATTTT
CATGTGEPNQPQHF
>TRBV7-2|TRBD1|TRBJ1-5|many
TGTGCCAGCAGCTTAGGAGACAGGGTATATAGCAATCAGCCCCAGCATTTT
CASSLGDRVYSNQPQHF
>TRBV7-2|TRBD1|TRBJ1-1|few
TGTGCCAGCAGCCCCCACCAGGGACAGGGGAGCACTGAAGCTTTCTTT
CASSPHQGQGSTEAFF
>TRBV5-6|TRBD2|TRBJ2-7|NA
TGTGCCAGCAGTCAACTAGCGGGGGGCTACGAGCAGTACTTC
CASSQLAGGYEQYF
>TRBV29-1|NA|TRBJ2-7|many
TGCAGCGTTGGGCGGGATCTCTACGAGCAGTACTTC
CSVGRDLYEQYF
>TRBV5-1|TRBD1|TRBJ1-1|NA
TGTGCCAGCAGCCAAGTGGGCAGGGGGGATGAAGCTTTCTTT
CASSQVGRGDEAFF
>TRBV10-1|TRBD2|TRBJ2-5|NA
TGCGCCAGGACTAGCGGGGAAGAGACCCAGTACTTC
CARTSGEETQYF
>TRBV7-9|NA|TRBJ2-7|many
TGTGCCAGCAGCTTCGGGGACCTCTACGAGCAGTACTTC
CASSFGDLYEQYF
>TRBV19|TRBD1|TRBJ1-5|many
TGTGCCAGTAGTACGGGGACAGGGCAACAGCCCCAGCATTTT
CASSTGTGQQPQHF
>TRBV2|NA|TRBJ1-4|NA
TGTGCCGGAGACATCCCGAACCGAGAAAAACTGTTTTTT
CAGDIPNREKLFF
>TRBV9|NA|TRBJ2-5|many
TGTGCCAGCAGCGATGGGTGGAGTGAGACCCAGTACTTC
CASSDGWSETQYF
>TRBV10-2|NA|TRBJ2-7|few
TGCGCCAGCAGTGAGCCAAAATTGTACGGCTCCTACGAGCAGTACTTC
CASSEPKLYGSYEQYF
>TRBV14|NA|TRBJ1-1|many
TGTGCCAGCAGAAGTTTGGGGGACACTGAAGCTTTCTTT
CASRSLGDTEAFF
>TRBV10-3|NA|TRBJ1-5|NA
TGTGCCATCAGTGAGTCTAATGGACAGCACCAGCATTTT
CAISESNGQHQHF
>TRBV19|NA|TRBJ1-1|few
TGTGCCAGTAGTCCCGGGCGGGTGTCCACTGAAGCTTTCTTT
CASSPGRVSTEAFF
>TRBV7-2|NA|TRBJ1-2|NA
TGTGCCAGCAGCCTAAACTCGGGGTTGAATGGCTACACCTTC
CASSLNSGLNGYTF
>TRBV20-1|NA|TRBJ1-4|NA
TGCAGTGCTAGGGGAGGGGCGCTTGCAACTAATGAAAAACTGTTTTTT
CSARGGALATNEKLFF